The rows below give T cell receptor beta chains drawn from one sample of a study of blood T cell repertoires in COVID-19. Only in-frame clones appear in the TCRdb table, and some are missing; sequencing was by immunoSEQ multiplex PCR. The repertoire holds about 370,000 clones, with 75% to 90% as singletons. Sequenced: PBMCs or T cells enriched from blood (not recorded which). Every receptor here comes from a man aged 18-30 years who had recovered from COVID-19. Both conserved end residues are part of each CDR3. The D gene is left open where the match is weak. Where a row states a size, it is once, few, many or the class of an expanded clone; other rows omit it.

TRBV29-1	.	TRBJ1-1	TRBD1	CSVPVSPGQFSTEAFF	TGCAGCGTTCCCGTGAGTCCGGGACAGTTTAGCACTGAAGCTTTCTTT
TRBV6-5	.	TRBJ2-1	.	CASSYIDEQFF	TGTGCCAGCAGTTATATAGATGAGCAGTTCTTC
TRBV7-2	.	TRBJ1-3	.	CASRGGGPDSGNTIYF	TGTGCCAGCAGAGGGGGGGGGCCGGACTCTGGAAACACCATATATTTT
TRBV5-1	few	TRBJ2-7	.	CASSRFGSYEQYF	TGCGCCAGCAGTCGGTTCGGCTCCTACGAGCAGTACTTC
TRBV11-2	.	TRBJ2-3	TRBD2	CASSLLGGGPADTQYF	TGTGCCAGCAGCTTATTGGGGGGGGGTCCCGCAGATACGCAGTATTTT
TRBV5-1	.	TRBJ2-5	.	CASSFGRGSETQYF	TGCGCCAGCAGCTTTGGCAGGGGATCGGAGACCCAGTACTTC
TRBV24-1	.	TRBJ2-1	TRBD2	CATRAGVSNEQFF	TGTGCCACCAGGGCGGGAGTCAGCAATGAGCAGTTCTTC
TRBV28	once	TRBJ2-7	.	CASSLFSYEPYF	TGTGCCAGCAGTTTATTCTCCTACGAGCCGTACTTC
TRBV30	once	TRBJ1-2	.	CAWRGAGAPNYGYTF	TGTGCCTGGAGGGGGGCGGGAGCACCTAACTATGGCTACACCTTC
TRBV5-1	.	TRBJ2-1	TRBD2	CASTLSLLAGGPNEQFF	TGCGCCAGCACACTTTCCCTCTTAGCGGGAGGGCCTAATGAGCAGTTCTTC
TRBV29-1	.	TRBJ2-7	TRBD1	CSAGQGKGEQYF	TGCAGCGCTGGACAGGGTAAAGGCGAGCAGTACTTC
TRBV20-1	.	TRBJ1-4	TRBD1	CSASSPWQGAANEKLFF	TGCAGTGCTAGTTCCCCGTGGCAGGGGGCGGCTAATGAAAAACTGTTTTTT
TRBV7-2	.	TRBJ1-5	.	CASSSDTFAKPQHF	TGTGCCAGCAGCTCAGACACTTTCGCCAAGCCCCAGCATTTT
TRBV11-3	.	TRBJ2-3	TRBD1	CASSMGQGADTQYF	TGTGCCAGCAGCATGGGACAGGGTGCAGATACGCAGTATTTT
TRBV27	.	TRBJ1-6	TRBD1	CASIVGQGALVGYSPLHF	TGTGCCAGCATCGTGGGACAGGGGGCCTTAGTGGGTTATTCACCCCTCCACTTT
TRBV5-1	.	TRBJ1-1	.	CASSPSLEFTEAFF	TGCGCCAGCAGCCCGTCTTTGGAGTTCACTGAAGCTTTCTTT
TRBV6-5	.	TRBJ1-2	.	CASSSLLNYGYTF	TGTGCCAGCAGTTCCTTACTTAACTATGGCTACACCTTC
TRBV20-1	.	TRBJ2-1	TRBD2	CSASTRKTSGRAEDEQFF	TGCAGTGCTAGTACAAGAAAGACTAGCGGGAGGGCCGAGGATGAGCAGTTCTTC
TRBV4-1	few	TRBJ2-7	.	CASSPTAREEDEQYF	TGCGCCAGCAGCCCGACAGCCAGGGAGGAGGACGAGCAGTACTTC
TRBV12-5	.	TRBJ2-2	TRBD1	CASGPGTGGAGELFF	TGTGCTAGTGGCCCCGGGACAGGGGGTGCCGGGGAGCTGTTTTTT
TRBV7-9	once	TRBJ1-1	TRBD1	CASSPQGADTEAFF	TGTGCCAGCAGCCCTCAGGGGGCGGACACTGAAGCTTTCTTT
TRBV4-1	.	TRBJ2-2	TRBD1	CASSQEPRGYTGELFF	TGCGCCAGCAGCCAAGAACCCAGGGGGTACACCGGGGAGCTGTTTTTT
TRBV7-9	.	TRBJ1-6	.	CASSLGTVIYNSPLHF	TGTGCCAGCAGCTTAGGGACAGTGATTTATAATTCACCCCTCCACTTT
TRBV25-1	.	TRBJ2-5	TRBD2	CASSEWRGRGGTQYF	TGTGCCAGCAGTGAATGGCGAGGGCGCGGGGGGACCCAGTACTTC
TRBV24-1	.	TRBJ1-5	TRBD1	CATSFRQGSFQPQHF	TGTGCCACCAGTTTCAGACAGGGTTCATTTCAGCCCCAGCATTTT
TRBV3-1/TRBV3-2	.	TRBJ2-7	.	CASSHFPGSYEQYF	TGTGCCAGCAGCCACTTTCCAGGAAGCTACGAGCAGTACTTC
TRBV2	.	TRBJ1-1	TRBD1	CASHNHRGQGRNTEAFF	TGTGCCAGCCACAATCATCGGGGACAGGGAAGGAACACTGAAGCTTTCTTT
TRBV10-3	few	TRBJ2-2	TRBD2	CAISEPGLAGGNTGELFF	TGTGCCATCAGTGAGCCGGGACTAGCCGGAGGGAACACCGGGGAGCTGTTTTTT
TRBV5-1	.	TRBJ2-2	.	CASSLDPDTGELFF	TGCGCCAGCAGCTTGGATCCGGACACCGGGGAGCTGTTTTTT
TRBV2	.	TRBJ1-4	.	CASREWGNEKLFF	TGTGCCAGCCGGGAGTGGGGGAATGAAAAACTGTTTTTT
TRBV15	.	TRBJ2-7	.	CATSRDLAGVYEQYF	TGTGCCACCAGCAGAGATCTGGCAGGGGTATACGAGCAGTACTTC
TRBV7-3	.	TRBJ2-5	TRBD1	CASSRGQGQETQYF	TGTGCCAGCAGTCGAGGACAGGGCCAAGAGACCCAGTACTTC
TRBV18	.	TRBJ2-3	.	CASSPPSVDAPRETQYF	TGTGCCAGCTCACCACCGTCTGTGGACGCCCCGAGGGAAACGCAGTATTTT
TRBV18	.	TRBJ1-1	.	CASSPPFGNTEAFF	TGTGCCAGCTCACCACCGTTCGGGAACACTGAAGCTTTCTTT
TRBV6-6	few	TRBJ2-1	.	CASTPRGDEQFF	TGTGCCAGCACCCCAAGGGGTGATGAGCAGTTCTTC
TRBV18	.	TRBJ2-7	TRBD2	CASSLTTGGNSYEQYF	TGTGCCAGCTCACTTACCACGGGGGGGAACTCCTACGAGCAGTACTTC
TRBV7-3	.	TRBJ2-1	TRBD2	CARWGGLAGRDNEQFF	TGTGCCAGGTGGGGAGGGCTAGCGGGACGTGACAATGAGCAGTTCTTC
TRBV10-3	.	TRBJ1-5	TRBD1	CAISGTGNQPQHF	TGTGCCATCAGCGGGACAGGCAATCAGCCCCAGCATTTT
TRBV10-3	.	TRBJ1-2	.	CAISESRQGNYTF	TGTGCCATCAGTGAGTCGAGGCAGGGGAACTACACCTTC
TRBV19	once	TRBJ2-2	.	CASSPTGWNTGELFF	TGTGCCAGTAGCCCCACGGGGTGGAACACCGGGGAGCTGTTTTTT
TRBV18	.	TRBJ1-1	TRBD1	CASSPGQGNEAFF	TGTGCCAGCTCACCCGGACAGGGGAATGAAGCTTTCTTT
TRBV6-4	.	TRBJ2-1	.	CASSGDSPGDEQFF	TGTGCCAGCAGTGGGGACAGCCCGGGGGATGAGCAGTTCTTC
TRBV19	.	TRBJ1-2	TRBD1	CASRGWTGSGYTF	TGTGCCAGTAGAGGCTGGACAGGGTCTGGCTACACCTTC
TRBV12-3/TRBV12-4	.	TRBJ1-5	.	CASSLGRVQPQHF	TGTGCCAGCAGTTTGGGCAGGGTCCAGCCCCAGCATTTT